This T cell receptor (beta chain) came from a study of Graves' ophthalmopathy and Graves' hyperthyroidism. The TCR beta CDR3 regions underwent amplification from RNA transcripts. First-round RT-PCR with HTBI primers preceded a second-round multiplex PCR. TCRdb called the multiplex PCR reads again in MiXCR, with one record for every CDR3 protein. The sample shows about 220,000 distinct CDR3 sequences, roughly 21% of them seen only once. The CDR3 runs to 16 residues. V was pared by 3 bases and J by 2 bases, with 14 bases between. The germline CDR1 and CDR2 sequences are MDHEN and SYDVKM. The sequence derives from a woman aged 50 to 65 with Graves' ophthalmopathy. The chain employs TRBV28 and TRBJ1-5, with D possibly being TRBD1 (5 bases). What was sequenced was peripheral blood. This CDR3 reads CASSLTESWGNQPQHF. The CDR3 nucleotides are TGTGCCAGCAGTTTGACAGAATCCTGGGGCAATCAGCCCCAGCATTTT.